This T cell receptor beta chain is from a study of blood T cells in healthy people across ages. V lost 3 bases and J 11 bases, leaving 25 bases between the germline ends. CDR1 is SNHLY, CDR2 FYNNEI, per germline. The CDR3 length is 16 residues. The use of a sample-barcoded 5' primer and a J-beta primer mix characterized a second PCR of about 7 to 12 cycles. TCRdb re-analysed the 5' RACE reads in MiXCR, keeping a single row per CDR3 protein. The table records just under 900,000 distinct CDR3 sequences, less than 35% of them present only once. The chain employs TRBV2 and TRBJ2-5; D may match TRBD1 or TRBD2 (5 bases each). This TCR was recovered from a woman of 80 years or more in good health. Sequencing was done on a sample of blood. The CDR3 nucleotides read TGTGCCAGCAGTGACTGGGACCAAAGCTCCTACAATGAGCAGTACTTC. Protein product: CASSDWDQSSYNEQYF.